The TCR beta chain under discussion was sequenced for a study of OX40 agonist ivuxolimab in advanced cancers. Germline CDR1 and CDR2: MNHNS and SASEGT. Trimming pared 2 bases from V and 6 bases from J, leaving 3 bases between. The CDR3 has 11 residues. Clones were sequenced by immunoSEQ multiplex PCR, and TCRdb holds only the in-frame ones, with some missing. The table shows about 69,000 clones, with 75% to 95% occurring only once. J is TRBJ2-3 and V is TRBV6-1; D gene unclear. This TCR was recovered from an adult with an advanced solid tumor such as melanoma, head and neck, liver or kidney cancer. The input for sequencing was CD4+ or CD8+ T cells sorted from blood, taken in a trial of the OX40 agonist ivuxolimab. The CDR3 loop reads CASSEFDTQYF. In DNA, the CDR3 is TGTGCCAGCAGTGAATTCGATACGCAGTATTTT.